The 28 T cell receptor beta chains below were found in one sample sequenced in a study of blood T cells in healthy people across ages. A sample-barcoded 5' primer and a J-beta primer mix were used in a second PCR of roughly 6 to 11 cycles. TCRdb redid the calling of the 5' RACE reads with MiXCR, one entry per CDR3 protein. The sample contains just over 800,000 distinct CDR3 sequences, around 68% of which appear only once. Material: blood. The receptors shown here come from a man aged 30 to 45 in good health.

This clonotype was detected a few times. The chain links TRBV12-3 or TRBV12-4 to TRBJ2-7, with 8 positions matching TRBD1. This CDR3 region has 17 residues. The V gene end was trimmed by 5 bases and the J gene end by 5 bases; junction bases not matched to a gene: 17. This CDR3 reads CASSPRIGGQGKDEQYF. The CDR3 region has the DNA TGTGCCAGCAGTCCCCGAATCGGAGGACAGGGAAAGGACGAGCAGTACTTC.

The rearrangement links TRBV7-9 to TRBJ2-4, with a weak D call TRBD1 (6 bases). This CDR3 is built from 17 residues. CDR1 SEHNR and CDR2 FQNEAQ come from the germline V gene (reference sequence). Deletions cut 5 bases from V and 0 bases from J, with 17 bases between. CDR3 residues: CASSTRDITLAKNIQYF. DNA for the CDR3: TGTGCCAGCAGCACCAGGGACATCACCCTAGCCAAAAACATTCAGTACTTC.

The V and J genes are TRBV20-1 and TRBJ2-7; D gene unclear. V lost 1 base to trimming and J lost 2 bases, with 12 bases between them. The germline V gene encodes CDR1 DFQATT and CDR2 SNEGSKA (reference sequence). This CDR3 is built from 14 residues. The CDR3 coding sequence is TGCAGTGCTAGAGGTGGGCTGGAGCCCTACGAGCAGTACTTC. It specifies CSARGGLEPYEQYF.

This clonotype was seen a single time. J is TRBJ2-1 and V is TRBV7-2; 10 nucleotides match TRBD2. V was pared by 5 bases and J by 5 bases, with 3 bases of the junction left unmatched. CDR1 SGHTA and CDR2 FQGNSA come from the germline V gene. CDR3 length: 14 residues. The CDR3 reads CASSRSGGNNEQFF. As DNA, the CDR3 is TGTGCCAGCAGCCGTAGCGGGGGGAACAATGAGCAGTTCTTC.

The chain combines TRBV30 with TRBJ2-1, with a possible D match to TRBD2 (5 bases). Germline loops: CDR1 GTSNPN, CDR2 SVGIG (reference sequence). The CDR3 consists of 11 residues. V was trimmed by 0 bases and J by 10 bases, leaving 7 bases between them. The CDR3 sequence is CAWSVWEEQFF. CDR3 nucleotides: TGTGCCTGGAGTGTGTGGGAGGAGCAGTTCTTC.

CDR3 sequence: CASSLSVRATTYEQYF. CDR3 coding DNA: TGTGCCAGCAGTTTATCTGTCAGGGCGACGACCTACGAGCAGTACTTC. The rearrangement uses TRBV27 and TRBJ2-7, with D perhaps TRBD1 (5 bases). Trimming took off 0 bases at V and 2 bases at J, with 14 bases between the two ends. The CDR3 covers 16 residues. Looked up from germline, CDR1 is MNHEY and CDR2 is SMNVEV (reference sequence).

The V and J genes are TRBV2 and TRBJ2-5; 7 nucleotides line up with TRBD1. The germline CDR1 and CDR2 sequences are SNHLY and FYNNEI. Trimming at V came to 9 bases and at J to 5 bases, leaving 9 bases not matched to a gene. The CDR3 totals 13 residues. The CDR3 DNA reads TGTGCCAGTATCCAAGGGGGCGCGGAGACCCAGTACTTC. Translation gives CASIQGGAETQYF. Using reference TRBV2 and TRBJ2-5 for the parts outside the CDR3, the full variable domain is EPEVTQTPSHQVTQMGQEVILRCVPISNHLYFYWYRQILGQKVEFLVSFYNNEISEKSEIFDDQFSVERPDGSNFTLKIRSTKLEDSAMYFCASIQGGAETQYFGPGTRLLVL.

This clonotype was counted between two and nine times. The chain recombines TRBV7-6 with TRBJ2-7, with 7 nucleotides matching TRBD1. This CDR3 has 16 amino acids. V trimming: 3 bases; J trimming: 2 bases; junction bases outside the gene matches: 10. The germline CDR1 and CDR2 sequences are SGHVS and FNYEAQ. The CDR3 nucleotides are TGTGCCAGCAGCTTGGGGTCAGTGGGACAGACCTACGAGCAGTACTTC. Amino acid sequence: CASSLGSVGQTYEQYF.

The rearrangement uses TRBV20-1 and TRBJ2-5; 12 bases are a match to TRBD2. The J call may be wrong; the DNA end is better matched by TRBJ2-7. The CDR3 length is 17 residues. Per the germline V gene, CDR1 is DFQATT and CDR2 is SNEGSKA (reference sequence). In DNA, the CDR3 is TGCAGTGCTAGAGAGCTAGCGGGGGGGCCTATGGCGTTCGAGCAGTACTTC. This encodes CSARELAGGPMAFEQYF.

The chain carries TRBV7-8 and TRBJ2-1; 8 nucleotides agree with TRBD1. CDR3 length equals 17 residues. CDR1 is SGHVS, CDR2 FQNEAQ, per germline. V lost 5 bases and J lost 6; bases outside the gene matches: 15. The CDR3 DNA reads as TGTGCCAGCAGCATTATGGCCGGGACAGGCGCTGTCAATGAGCAGTTCTTC. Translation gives CASSIMAGTGAVNEQFF. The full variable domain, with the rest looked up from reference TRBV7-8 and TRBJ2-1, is GAGVSQSPRYKVAKRGQDVALRCDPISGHVSLFWYQQALGQGPEFLTYFQNEAQLDKSGLPSDRFFAERPEGSVSTLKIQRTQQEDSAVYLCASSIMAGTGAVNEQFFGPGTRLTVL.

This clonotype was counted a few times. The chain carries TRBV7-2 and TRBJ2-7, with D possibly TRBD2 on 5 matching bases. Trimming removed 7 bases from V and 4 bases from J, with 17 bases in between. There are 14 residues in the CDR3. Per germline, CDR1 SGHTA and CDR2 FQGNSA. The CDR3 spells CASKFFVEGYEQYF. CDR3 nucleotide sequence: TGTGCCAGCAAGTTCTTCGTAGAGGGATACGAGCAGTACTTC. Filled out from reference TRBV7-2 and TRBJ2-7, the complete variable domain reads GAGVSQSPSNKVTEKGKDVELRCDPISGHTALYWYRQSLGQGLEFLIYFQGNSAPDKSGLPSDRFSAERTGGSVSTLTIQRTQQEDSAVYLCASKFFVEGYEQYFGPGTRLTVT.

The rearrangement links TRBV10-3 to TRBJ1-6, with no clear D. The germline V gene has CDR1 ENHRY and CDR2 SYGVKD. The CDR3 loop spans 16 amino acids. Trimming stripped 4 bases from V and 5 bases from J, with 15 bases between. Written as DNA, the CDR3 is TGTGCCATCAGTGCCAACCCTACCCGGGATAATTCACCCCTCCACTTT. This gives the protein CAISANPTRDNSPLHF.

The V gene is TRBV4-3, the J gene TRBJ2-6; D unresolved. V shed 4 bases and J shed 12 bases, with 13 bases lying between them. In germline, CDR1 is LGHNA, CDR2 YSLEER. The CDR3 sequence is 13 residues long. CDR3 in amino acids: CASSPGPGGVLTF. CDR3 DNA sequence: TGCGCCAGCAGCCCCGGACCGGGCGGCGTCCTGACTTTC.

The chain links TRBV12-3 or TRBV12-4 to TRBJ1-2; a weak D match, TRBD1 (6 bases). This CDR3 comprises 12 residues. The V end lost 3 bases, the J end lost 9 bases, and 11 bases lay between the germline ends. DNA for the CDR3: TGTGCCAGCAGTTTGGAGACAGGCAGCTACACCTTC. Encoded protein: CASSLETGSYTF.

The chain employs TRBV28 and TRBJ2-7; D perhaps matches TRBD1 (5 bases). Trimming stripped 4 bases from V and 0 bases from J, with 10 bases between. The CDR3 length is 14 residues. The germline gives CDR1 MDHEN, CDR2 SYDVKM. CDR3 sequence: CASSSWGGSYEQYF. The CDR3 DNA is TGTGCCAGCAGTTCCTGGGGCGGCTCCTACGAGCAGTACTTC.

Here the CDR3 reads CASSPQRGYQETQYF. In nucleotides, the CDR3 is TGTGCCAGCAGTCCCCAAAGGGGATACCAAGAGACCCAGTACTTC. The genes are TRBV12-3 or TRBV12-4 and TRBJ2-5; maybe TRBD1 (5 bases). The CDR3 has 15 residues. V was shortened by 5 bases and J by 0 bases, with 13 bases between the two germline ends.

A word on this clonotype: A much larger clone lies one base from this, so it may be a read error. Written as DNA, the CDR3 is TGTGCCACCAGCAGTCCCGGGGCAGAGACGCAGTATTTT. This gives the protein CATSSPGAETQYF. The chain carries TRBV15 and TRBJ2-3, with D possibly being TRBD1 or TRBD2 (5 bases each). This CDR3 is built from 13 residues. CDR1 is LNHNV and CDR2 is YYDKDF in the germline V gene (reference sequence).

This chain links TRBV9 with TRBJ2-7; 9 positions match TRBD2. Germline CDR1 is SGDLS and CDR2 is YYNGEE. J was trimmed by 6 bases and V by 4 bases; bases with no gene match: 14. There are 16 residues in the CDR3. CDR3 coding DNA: TGTGCCAGCAGCCCTAACCTTAGCGGGGGTAGAGGCGAGCAGTACTTC. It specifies CASSPNLSGGRGEQYF.

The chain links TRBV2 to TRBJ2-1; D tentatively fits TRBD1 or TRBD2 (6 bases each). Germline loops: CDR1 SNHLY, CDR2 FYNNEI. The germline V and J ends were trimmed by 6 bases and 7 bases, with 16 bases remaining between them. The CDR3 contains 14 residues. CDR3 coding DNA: TGTGCCAGCAGGTTGGGGGGCCACTGGAATGAGCAGTTCTTC. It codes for CASRLGGHWNEQFF.

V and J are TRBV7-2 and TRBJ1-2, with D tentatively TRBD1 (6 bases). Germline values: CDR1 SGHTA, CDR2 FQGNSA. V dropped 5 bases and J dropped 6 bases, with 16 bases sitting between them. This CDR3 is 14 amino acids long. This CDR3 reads CASSARQVINGYTF. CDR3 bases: TGTGCCAGCAGCGCCCGACAGGTCATCAATGGCTACACCTTC.

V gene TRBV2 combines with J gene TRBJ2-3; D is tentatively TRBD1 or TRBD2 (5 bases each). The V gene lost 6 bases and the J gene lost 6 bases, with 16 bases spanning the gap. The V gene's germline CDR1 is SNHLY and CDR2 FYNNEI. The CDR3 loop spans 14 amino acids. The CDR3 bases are TGTGCCAGCAGACGGGACGGCTCCGAGGATACGCAGTATTTT. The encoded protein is CASRRDGSEDTQYF.

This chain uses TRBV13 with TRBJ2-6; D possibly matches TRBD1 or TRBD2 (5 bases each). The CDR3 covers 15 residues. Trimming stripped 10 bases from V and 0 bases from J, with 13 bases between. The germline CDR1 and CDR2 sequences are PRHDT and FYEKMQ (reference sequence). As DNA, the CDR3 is TGTGCCATTCAACGAGGGGACTCTGGGGCCAACGTCCTGACTTTC. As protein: CAIQRGDSGANVLTF.

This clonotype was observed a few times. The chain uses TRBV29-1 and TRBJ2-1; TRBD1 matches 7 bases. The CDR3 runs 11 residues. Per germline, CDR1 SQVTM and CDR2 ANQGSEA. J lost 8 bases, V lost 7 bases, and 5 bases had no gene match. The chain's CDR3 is CSERQGHEQFF. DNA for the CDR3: TGCAGCGAAAGACAGGGACATGAGCAGTTCTTC.

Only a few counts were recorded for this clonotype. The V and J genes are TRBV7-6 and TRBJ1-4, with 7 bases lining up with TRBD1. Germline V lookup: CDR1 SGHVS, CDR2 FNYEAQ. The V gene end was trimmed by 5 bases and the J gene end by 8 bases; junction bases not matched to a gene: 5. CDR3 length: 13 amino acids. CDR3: CASSQGVWEKLFF. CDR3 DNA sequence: TGTGCCAGCAGCCAGGGGGTGTGGGAAAAACTGTTTTTT.

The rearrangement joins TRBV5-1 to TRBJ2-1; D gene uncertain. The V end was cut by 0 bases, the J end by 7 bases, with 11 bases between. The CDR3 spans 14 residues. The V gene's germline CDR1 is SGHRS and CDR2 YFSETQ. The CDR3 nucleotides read TGCGCCAGCAGCTTGGATAGGCAGATGAATGAGCAGTTCTTC. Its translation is CASSLDRQMNEQFF.

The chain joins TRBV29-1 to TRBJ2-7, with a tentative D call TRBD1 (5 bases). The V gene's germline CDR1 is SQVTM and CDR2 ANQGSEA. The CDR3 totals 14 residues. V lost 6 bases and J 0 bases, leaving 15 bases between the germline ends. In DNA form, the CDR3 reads TGCAGCGTGGCTTGGAGACAGAGCTCCTACGAGCAGTACTTC. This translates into CSVAWRQSSYEQYF.

The CDR3 loop reads CAITPSREDEHF. CDR3 in DNA: TGTGCCATTACCCCTTCGAGGGAAGACGAGCATTTT. The V call is TRBV10-3, the J call TRBJ1-5; D is undetermined. V shed 9 bases and J shed 14 bases, with 20 bases lying between them. Germline V CDR1 and CDR2: ENHRY, SYGVKD. The CDR3 runs 12 residues.

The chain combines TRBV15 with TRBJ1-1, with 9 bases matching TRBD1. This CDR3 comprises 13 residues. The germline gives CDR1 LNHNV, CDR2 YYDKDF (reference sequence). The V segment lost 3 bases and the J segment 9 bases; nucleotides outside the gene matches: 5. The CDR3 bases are TGTGCCACCAGCAGGCCGGACAGGGGCCAAGCTTTCTTT. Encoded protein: CATSRPDRGQAFF.